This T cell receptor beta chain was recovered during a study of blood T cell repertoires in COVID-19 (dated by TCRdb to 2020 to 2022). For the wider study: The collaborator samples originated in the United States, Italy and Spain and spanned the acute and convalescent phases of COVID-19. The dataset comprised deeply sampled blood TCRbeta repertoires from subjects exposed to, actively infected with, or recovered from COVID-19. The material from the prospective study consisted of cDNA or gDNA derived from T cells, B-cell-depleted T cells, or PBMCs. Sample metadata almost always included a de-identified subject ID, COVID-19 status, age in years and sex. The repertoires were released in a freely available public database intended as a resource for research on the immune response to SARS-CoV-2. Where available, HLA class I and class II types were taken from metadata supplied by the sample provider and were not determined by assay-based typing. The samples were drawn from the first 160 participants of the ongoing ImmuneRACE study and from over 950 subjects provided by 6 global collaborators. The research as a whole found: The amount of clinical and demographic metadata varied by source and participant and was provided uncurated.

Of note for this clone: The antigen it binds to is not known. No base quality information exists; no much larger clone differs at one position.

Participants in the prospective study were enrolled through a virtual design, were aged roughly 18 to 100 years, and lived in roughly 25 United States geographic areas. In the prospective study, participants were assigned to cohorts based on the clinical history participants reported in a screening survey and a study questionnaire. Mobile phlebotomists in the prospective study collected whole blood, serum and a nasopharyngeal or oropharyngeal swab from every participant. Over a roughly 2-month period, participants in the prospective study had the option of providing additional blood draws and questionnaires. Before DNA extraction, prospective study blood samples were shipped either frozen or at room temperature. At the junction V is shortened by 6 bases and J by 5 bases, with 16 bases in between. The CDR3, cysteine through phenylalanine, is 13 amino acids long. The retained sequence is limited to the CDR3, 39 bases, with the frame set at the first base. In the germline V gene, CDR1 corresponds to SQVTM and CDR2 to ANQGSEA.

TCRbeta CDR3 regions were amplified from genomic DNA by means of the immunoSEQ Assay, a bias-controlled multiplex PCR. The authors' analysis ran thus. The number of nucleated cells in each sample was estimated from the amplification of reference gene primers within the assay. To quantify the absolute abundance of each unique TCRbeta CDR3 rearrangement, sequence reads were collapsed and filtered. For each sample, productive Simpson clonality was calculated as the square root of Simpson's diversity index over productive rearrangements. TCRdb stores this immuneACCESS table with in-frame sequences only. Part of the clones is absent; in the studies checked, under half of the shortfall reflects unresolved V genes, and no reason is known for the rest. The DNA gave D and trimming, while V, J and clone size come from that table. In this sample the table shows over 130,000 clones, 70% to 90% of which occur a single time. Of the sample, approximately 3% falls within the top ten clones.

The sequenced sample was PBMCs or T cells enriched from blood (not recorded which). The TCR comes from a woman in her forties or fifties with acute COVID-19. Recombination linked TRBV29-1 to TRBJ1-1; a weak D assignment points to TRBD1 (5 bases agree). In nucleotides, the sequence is TGCAGCGTAGTCAGGGACTTTGGGACTGAAGCTTTCTTT. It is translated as CSVVRDFGTEAFF.